The 26 T cell receptor beta chains presented below share a single source sample, sequenced in a study of Ad26.COV2.S vaccination and SARS-CoV-2 variants. Sequencing used immunoSEQ multiplex PCR; TCRdb keeps in-frame clones, though not all of them. The repertoire has about 480,000 clones, around 88% of them found once; the top ten carry about 13%. Sample treatment: about 20 received Ad26.COV2.S at low or high dose, single or two shots; roughly 5 received placebo; per-sample allocation not given. Specimens were obtained on day 63 following the first vaccine or placebo injection. The specimen comprised peripheral blood, sampled in a trial of Ad26.COV2.S vaccine versus placebo. These receptors came from a person between 18 and 65 years old who received the Ad26.COV2.S COVID-19 vaccine or a placebo.

This sequence joins TRBV9 and TRBJ2-3; 9 bases line up with TRBD2. CDR3 size: 14 residues. Per the germline V gene, CDR1 is SGDLS and CDR2 is YYNGEE. The junction had 2 bases not matched to a gene; V was cut back by 4 bases and J by 2 bases. As DNA, the CDR3 is TGTGCCAGCAGCACTAGCGGGCCCACAGATACGCAGTATTTT. Translated: CASSTSGPTDTQYF.

Concerning this clone itself: Other DNA sequences within the sample encode an identical CDR3. This chain uses TRBV5-4 with TRBJ2-3; TRBD2 agrees at 7 bases. Germline V lookup: CDR1 SGHNT, CDR2 YYREEE (reference sequence). This CDR3 comprises 14 residues. The J segment lost 0 bases and the V segment lost 3 bases, leaving 1 base of the junction unmatched. The CDR3: CASSSSGSTDTQYF. The CDR3 DNA sequence: TGTGCCAGCAGCTCTAGCGGAAGCACAGATACGCAGTATTTT.

Turning to this clone: The same CDR3 arises from other DNA sequences in this sample as well. V usage is TRBV7-3 and J usage is TRBJ2-1, with D unresolved. The V gene's germline CDR1 is SGHTA and CDR2 FQGTGA. Trimming removed 5 bases from V and 5 bases from J, with 7 bases in between. This CDR3 contains 12 residues. CDR3 amino acids: CASSLVDNEQFF. In nucleotides, the CDR3 is TGTGCCAGCAGCCTCGTGGACAATGAGCAGTTCTTC.

The table lists this clone with a count of one. The chain links TRBV18 to TRBJ1-3, with 7 nucleotides matching TRBD1. This CDR3 spans 16 amino acids. Germline values: CDR1 KGHSH, CDR2 LQKENI. J lost 0 bases, V lost 6 bases, and 8 bases had no gene match. The CDR3 spells CASSADRLNSGNTIYF. CDR3 DNA: TGTGCCAGCTCCGCGGACAGGCTCAACTCTGGAAACACCATATATTTT.

The chain employs TRBV11-1 and TRBJ2-7; either TRBD1 or TRBD2 may fit D (5 bases each). Germline loops: CDR1 SGHAT, CDR2 FQDESV (reference sequence). V lost 4 bases to trimming and J lost 2 bases, with 12 bases between them. The CDR3 spans 14 residues. The CDR3 protein is CASSSRQGPYEQYF. DNA for the CDR3: TGTGCCAGCAGCTCCCGCCAGGGACCCTACGAGCAGTACTTC.

The rearrangement links TRBV11-3 to TRBJ1-1; TRBD1 might be the D (6 bases). This CDR3 is built from 13 residues. Germline values: CDR1 SGHNT, CDR2 YENEEA. V was clipped by 1 base and J by 10 bases, with 13 bases between them. CDR3 nucleotide sequence: TGTGCCAGCAGCTTAGGAGGGGGGACTAGAGCTTTCTTT. Residues: CASSLGGGTRAFF.

Note on this clone: One junction end disagrees with the germline gene, perhaps due to a read error. The chain combines TRBV7-2 with TRBJ2-1; 8 positions match TRBD1. Germline CDR1 is SGHTA and CDR2 is FQGNSA. The length of the CDR3 is 17 residues. In DNA form, the CDR3 reads TGTGCCAGCAGCCCCCGGGGACAGGAGAGCTCCTACAATGGGCAGTTCTTC. Encoded protein: CASSPRGQESSYNGQFF.

This clone was detected only once. In DNA, the CDR3 is TGTGCCAGCAGCCCCCGCGGGACAGGGGGCGTCGGTGGGAACAATGAGCAGTTCTTC. As protein: CASSPRGTGGVGGNNEQFF. The chain combines TRBV5-8 with TRBJ2-1; 12 bases agree with TRBD1. V lost 4 bases, J lost 5 bases, and 16 bases stayed unmatched. The germline CDR1 and CDR2 sequences are SGHTS and YDEGEE. The CDR3 runs 19 residues.

The chain combines TRBV7-2 with TRBJ2-5; no definite D call. Germline assignment: CDR1 SGHTA and CDR2 FQGNSA. This CDR3 has 12 amino acids. The ends were cut back, 5 bases at V and 4 bases at J, with 8 bases in the middle. CDR3 in DNA: TGTGCCAGCAGCCCTCTACCAGAGACCCAGTACTTC. Protein sequence: CASSPLPETQYF.

The chain uses TRBV28 and TRBJ2-1; D is undetermined. The length of the CDR3 is 18 residues. Looked up from germline, CDR1 is MDHEN and CDR2 is SYDVKM. V lost 1 base to trimming and J lost 6 bases, with 22 bases between them. The chain's CDR3 is CASSLYRWSSPGGNEQFF. The CDR3 DNA follows: TGTGCCAGCAGTTTATATCGATGGAGCTCGCCCGGTGGCAATGAGCAGTTCTTC. Full variable domain (rest looked up from reference TRBV28 and TRBJ2-1): DVKVTQSSRYLVKRTGEKVFLECVQDMDHENMFWYRQDPGLGLRLIYFSYDVKMKEKGDIPEGYSVSREKKERFSLILESASTNQTSMYLCASSLYRWSSPGGNEQFFGPGTRLTVL.

To note about this clone: The sample contains more than one DNA sequence encoding this CDR3. The chain recombines TRBV28 with TRBJ1-3; TRBD1 is a possible D gene (6 bases). This CDR3 contains 14 residues. Germline V gene sequence: CDR1 MDHEN, CDR2 SYDVKM. V was pared by 3 bases and J by 0 bases, with 6 bases between. CDR3 loop: CASSLGHSGNTIYF. The CDR3 DNA sequence: TGTGCCAGCAGTTTGGGACACTCTGGAAACACCATATATTTT.

Concerning this clone itself: Other DNA sequences from this sample encode an identical CDR3 as well. V and J are TRBV5-1 and TRBJ2-7, with TRBD2 matching over 7 bases. J was trimmed by 1 base and V by 4 bases; bases with no gene match: 5. CDR1 SGHRS and CDR2 YFSETQ come from the germline V gene. The CDR3 runs 14 residues. DNA for the CDR3: TGCGCCAGCAGCCTGGGGGAGGGATCCTACGAGCAGTACTTC. Translated: CASSLGEGSYEQYF.

The V gene is TRBV7-2, the J gene TRBJ2-3; D might be TRBD1 or TRBD2, each matching 5 bases. CDR1 SGHTA and CDR2 FQGNSA come from the germline V gene. The CDR3 spans 14 residues. V dropped 3 bases and J dropped 2 bases, with 9 bases sitting between them. CDR3 amino acids: CASSFRGATDTQYF. Here the CDR3 DNA reads TGTGCCAGCAGCTTTCGGGGCGCCACAGATACGCAGTATTTT.

The V and J genes are TRBV5-1 and TRBJ2-7; 8 nucleotides line up with TRBD2. The CDR3 length is 15 residues. Per the germline V gene, CDR1 is SGHRS and CDR2 is YFSETQ. Trimming at V came to 4 bases and at J to 0 bases, leaving 6 bases not matched to a gene. DNA of the CDR3: TGCGCCAGCAGCCCCACCGGGACTAGCTCCTACGAGCAGTACTTC. Translating it yields CASSPTGTSSYEQYF.

The CDR3: CSASGDRLSEQYF. In DNA form, the CDR3 reads TGCAGTGCTAGTGGGGACAGGTTGAGCGAGCAGTACTTC. This rearrangement joins TRBV20-1 to TRBJ2-7, with TRBD1 matching over 8 bases. This CDR3 is 13 amino acids long. V gave up 3 bases and J gave up 6 bases; unmatched junction bases: 7. The V gene's germline CDR1 is DFQATT and CDR2 SNEGSKA (reference sequence).

The genes are TRBV30 and TRBJ1-3, with a tentative D call TRBD1 (6 bases). The germline CDR1 and CDR2 sequences are GTSNPN and SVGIG (reference sequence). This CDR3 contains 14 residues. V lost 6 bases and J lost 4, with 16 bases in between. The CDR3 spells CACPLQGGGNTIYF. The CDR3 DNA reads as TGTGCCTGTCCTCTACAGGGAGGGGGAAACACCATATATTTT.

This sequence joins TRBV29-1 and TRBJ1-2; D is ambiguous. V lost 4 bases and J lost 3, with 6 bases in between. This CDR3 spans 11 amino acids. CDR1 and CDR2 from the germline V gene are SQVTM and ANQGSEA. The CDR3 sequence is CSVGQDYGYTF. In DNA form, the CDR3 reads TGCAGCGTTGGGCAGGACTATGGCTACACCTTC.

The V and J genes are TRBV7-6 and TRBJ1-2; D unresolved. CDR1 and CDR2 (germline): SGHVS, FNYEAQ. CDR3 length: 14 amino acids. Trimming took off 5 bases at V and 4 bases at J, with 14 bases between the two ends. CDR3 in amino acids: CASSLTDGSYGYTF. CDR3 nucleotides: TGTGCCAGCAGCCTGACCGACGGGAGCTATGGCTACACCTTC.

V is TRBV6-2 or TRBV6-3 and J is TRBJ2-3; perhaps TRBD2 as D (5 bases). This CDR3 has 15 residues. Germline assignment: CDR1 MNHEY and CDR2 SVGEGT. Trimming took off 5 bases at V and 2 bases at J, with 14 bases between the two ends. This CDR3 reads CASSAGGGPTDTQYF. The CDR3 region has the DNA TGTGCCAGCAGTGCCGGCGGAGGACCCACAGATACGCAGTATTTT.

V usage is TRBV28 and J usage is TRBJ2-2; the match to TRBD1 covers 8 bases. This CDR3 is built from 15 residues. The junction had 8 bases not matched to a gene; V was cut back by 5 bases and J by 6 bases. Germline V gene lookup returns CDR1 MDHEN and CDR2 SYDVKM. For the CDR3, the DNA is TGTGCCAGCAGTCCCCCTGGACAGGGCTCCGGGGAGCTGTTTTTT. It is translated as CASSPPGQGSGELFF.

The genes are TRBV3-1 (or the pseudogene TRBV3-2) and TRBJ1-6; weak D call: TRBD1 (6 bases). The germline V gene encodes CDR1 LGHDT and CDR2 YNNKEL (reference sequence). The CDR3 contains 16 residues. V shed 3 bases and J shed 9 bases, with 18 bases lying between them. The CDR3 is CASSHFGRGIGSPLHF. The CDR3 region has the DNA TGTGCCAGCAGCCACTTCGGCAGGGGAATTGGTTCACCCCTCCACTTT.

The chain employs TRBV29-1 and TRBJ1-3; D might be TRBD1 (5 bases). CDR3 size: 11 residues. The germline gives CDR1 SQVTM, CDR2 ANQGSEA. Trimming cost V 7 bases and J 7 bases, with 11 bases left between them. As DNA, the CDR3 is TGCAGCGCCGGGGAGGGGAACACCATATATTTT. The encoded protein is CSAGEGNTIYF.

The chain uses TRBV13 and TRBJ1-3; TRBD1 aligns across 8 bases. This CDR3 has 15 amino acids. V trimming: 3 bases; J trimming: 4 bases; junction bases outside the gene matches: 5. Germline lookup yields CDR1 PRHDT and CDR2 FYEKMQ (reference sequence). CDR3 sequence (DNA): TGTGCCAGCAGCTTCGCCAGACAGGGGGGAAACACCATATATTTT. Its translation is CASSFARQGGNTIYF.

This chain uses TRBV5-1 with TRBJ2-7, with TRBD2 identical over 7 bases. J lost 0 bases, V lost 0 bases, and 3 bases had no gene match. Germline lookup yields CDR1 SGHRS and CDR2 YFSETQ. The CDR3 is made up of 15 amino acids. The CDR3 DNA sequence: TGCGCCAGCAGCTTGGAGCAGCGGGACTCCTACGAGCAGTACTTC. Its translation: CASSLEQRDSYEQYF.

V usage is TRBV4-2 and J usage is TRBJ1-2, with D perhaps matching TRBD1 (6 bases). V was trimmed by 0 bases and J by 11 bases, leaving 16 bases between them. The CDR3 covers 14 residues. The germline V gene has CDR1 LGHNA and CDR2 YNFKEQ. CDR3 bases: TGTGCCAGCAGCCAAGACCCCCTGACAGGCTGGTACACCTTC. Its translation: CASSQDPLTGWYTF.

This chain joins TRBV5-4 and TRBJ2-5, with D uncertain. CDR3 length: 13 amino acids. Germline-derived CDR1 and CDR2 are SGHNT and YYREEE (reference sequence). Trimming shortened V by 4 bases and J by 0 bases, and 7 bases separated the two germline ends. The CDR3 loop is CASSLSNQETQYF. The CDR3 coding sequence is TGTGCCAGCAGCCTGTCAAACCAAGAGACCCAGTACTTC.